This T cell receptor (beta chain) was observed in a study of shared clonotypes between healthy human individuals. Points on this clone: Its cognate antigen is unknown.

Study-wide results and caveats: An expected dependence of interdonor clonotype sharing on sequencing depth was noted.

The germline CDR1 and CDR2 sequences are KGHSH and LQKENI. V lost 3 bases to trimming and J lost 5 bases; unmatched junction nucleotides: 9. The length of the CDR3 is 16 residues. The sequencing of unsorted PBMC DNA took place on ten immunoSEQ deep assay plates. Using immunoSEQ multiplex PCR, the repertoire was profiled, and TCRdb retains in-frame clones only, with some absent. The table records about 460,000 clones, 70% to 80% of them present only once. The sequence came from a woman aged 40 to 55 in good health. Some clones in this sample may be carry-over from other donors' samples. V usage is TRBV18 and J usage is TRBJ1-1, with 10 bases identical to TRBD1. The source material was PBMCs. The CDR3 here is CASSPQDRGLFTEAFF. CDR3 nucleotides: TGTGCCAGCTCACCGCAAGACAGGGGGCTTTTTACTGAAGCTTTCTTT. Complete variable domain (other parts from reference TRBV18 and TRBJ1-1): NAGVMQNPRHLVRRRGQEARLRCSPMKGHSHVYWYRQLPEEGLKFMVYLQKENIIDESGMPKERFSAEFPKEGPSILRIQQVVRGDSAAYFCASSPQDRGLFTEAFFGQGTRLTVV.